Below are 4 T cell receptor beta chains sequenced from a single sample in a study of graft-versus-host responses after intestinal transplantation. No antigen is known for these receptors. Using immunoSEQ multiplex PCR, the repertoire was profiled, and TCRdb retains in-frame clones only, with some absent. The sample lists more than 65,000 clones; less than 95% were seen once. Here the sequenced sample was unstimulated CD8+ T cells sorted from spleen or lymph node cells, taken before intestinal transplant. The receptors shown here come from a human donor who received an intestinal transplant.

This sequence joins TRBV7-8 and TRBJ2-7, with 7 bases fitting TRBD2. The trim removed 5 bases at V and 2 bases at J, leaving 3 bases unmatched. Germline assignment: CDR1 SGHVS and CDR2 FQNEAQ. The CDR3 runs 13 residues. CDR3 residues: CASSRGGPYEQYF. CDR3 coding DNA: TGTGCCAGCAGCCGGGGAGGGCCCTACGAGCAGTACTTC.

The V call is TRBV29-1, the J call TRBJ2-7, with D perhaps TRBD2 (7 bases). Trimming took off 7 bases at V and 0 bases at J, with 19 bases between the two ends. Germline values: CDR1 SQVTM, CDR2 ANQGSEA. This CDR3 contains 15 residues. CDR3: CSARRGDTSSYEQYF. CDR3 nucleotides: TGCAGCGCCCGACGGGGGGACACTAGCTCCTACGAGCAGTACTTC.

The chain joins TRBV7-9 to TRBJ1-5; D is perhaps TRBD1 (5 bases). In germline, CDR1 is SEHNR, CDR2 FQNEAQ (reference sequence). The CDR3 sequence is 16 residues long. The V end was cut by 5 bases, the J end by 0 bases, with 14 bases between. This chain's CDR3 is CASSQMGQDSNQPQHF. As DNA, the CDR3 is TGTGCCAGCAGCCAGATGGGGCAGGATAGCAATCAGCCCCAGCATTTT. Full variable domain (outside the CDR3, taken from reference TRBV7-9 and TRBJ1-5): DTGVSQNPRHKITKRGQNVTFRCDPISEHNRLYWYRQTLGQGPEFLTYFQNEAQLEKSRLLSDRFSAERPKGSFSTLEIQRTEQGDSAMYLCASSQMGQDSNQPQHFGDGTRLSIL.

V is TRBV6-4 and J is TRBJ1-1, with D perhaps matching TRBD1 (5 bases). The V end was cut by 0 bases, the J end by 11 bases, with 10 bases between. This CDR3 is built from 12 residues. CDR1 is MRHNA, CDR2 SNTAGT, per germline. The CDR3 sequence is CASSDSGGEAFF. The CDR3 DNA follows: TGTGCCAGCAGTGACTCGGGGGGAGAGGCTTTCTTT.